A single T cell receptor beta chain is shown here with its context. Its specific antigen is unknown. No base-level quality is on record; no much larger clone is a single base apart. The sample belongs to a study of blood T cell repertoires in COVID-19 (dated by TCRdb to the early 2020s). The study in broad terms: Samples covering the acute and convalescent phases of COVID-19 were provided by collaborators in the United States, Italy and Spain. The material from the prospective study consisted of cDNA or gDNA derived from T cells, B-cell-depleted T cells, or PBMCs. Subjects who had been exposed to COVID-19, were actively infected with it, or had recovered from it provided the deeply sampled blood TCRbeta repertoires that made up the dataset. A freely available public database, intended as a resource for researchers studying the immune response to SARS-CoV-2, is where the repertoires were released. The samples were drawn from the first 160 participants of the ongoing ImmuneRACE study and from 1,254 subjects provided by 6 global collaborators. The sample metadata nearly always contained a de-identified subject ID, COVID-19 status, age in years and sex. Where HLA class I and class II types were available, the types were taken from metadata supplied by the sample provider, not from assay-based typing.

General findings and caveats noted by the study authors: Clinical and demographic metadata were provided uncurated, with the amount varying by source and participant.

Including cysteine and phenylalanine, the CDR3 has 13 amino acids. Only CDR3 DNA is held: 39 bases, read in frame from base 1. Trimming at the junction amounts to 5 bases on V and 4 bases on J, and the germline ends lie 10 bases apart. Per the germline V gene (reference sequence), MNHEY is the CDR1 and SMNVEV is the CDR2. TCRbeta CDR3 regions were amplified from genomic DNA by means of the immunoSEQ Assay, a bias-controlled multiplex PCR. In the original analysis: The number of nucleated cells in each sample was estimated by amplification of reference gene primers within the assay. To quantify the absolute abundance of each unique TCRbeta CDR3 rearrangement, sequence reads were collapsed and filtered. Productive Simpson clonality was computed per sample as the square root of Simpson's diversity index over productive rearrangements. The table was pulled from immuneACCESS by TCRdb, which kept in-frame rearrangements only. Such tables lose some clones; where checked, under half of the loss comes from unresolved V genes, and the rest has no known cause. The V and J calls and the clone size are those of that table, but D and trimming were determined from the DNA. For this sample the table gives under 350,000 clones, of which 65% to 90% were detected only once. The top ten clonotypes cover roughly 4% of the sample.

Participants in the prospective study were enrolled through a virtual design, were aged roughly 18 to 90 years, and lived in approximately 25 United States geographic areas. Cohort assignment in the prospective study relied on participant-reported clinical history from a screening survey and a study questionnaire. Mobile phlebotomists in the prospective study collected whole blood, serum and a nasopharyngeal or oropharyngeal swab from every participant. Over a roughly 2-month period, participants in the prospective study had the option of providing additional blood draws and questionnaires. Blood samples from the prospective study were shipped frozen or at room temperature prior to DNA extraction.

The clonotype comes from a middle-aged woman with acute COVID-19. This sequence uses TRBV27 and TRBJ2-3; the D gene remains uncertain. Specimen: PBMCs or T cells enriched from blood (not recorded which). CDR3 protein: CASSPLDADTQYF. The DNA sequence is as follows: TGTGCCAGCAGTCCCCTAGACGCAGATACGCAGTATTTT.